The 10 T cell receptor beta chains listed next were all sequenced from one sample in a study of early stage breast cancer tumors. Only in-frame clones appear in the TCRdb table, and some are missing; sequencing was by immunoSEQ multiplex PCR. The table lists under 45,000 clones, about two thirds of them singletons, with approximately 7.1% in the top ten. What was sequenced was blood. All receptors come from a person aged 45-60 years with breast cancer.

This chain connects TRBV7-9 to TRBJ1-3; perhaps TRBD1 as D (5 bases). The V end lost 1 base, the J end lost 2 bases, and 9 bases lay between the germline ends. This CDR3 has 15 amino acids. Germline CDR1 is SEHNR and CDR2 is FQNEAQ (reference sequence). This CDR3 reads CASSLVSGAGNTIYF. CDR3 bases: TGTGCCAGCAGCTTAGTGTCGGGGGCTGGAAACACCATATATTTT.

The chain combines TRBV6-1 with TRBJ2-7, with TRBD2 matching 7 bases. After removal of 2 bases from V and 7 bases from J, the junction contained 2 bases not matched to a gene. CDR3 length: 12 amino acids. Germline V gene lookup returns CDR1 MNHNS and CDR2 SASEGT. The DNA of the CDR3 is TGTGCCAGCAGTGAATGGGGGGGGGAGCAGTACGTC. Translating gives CASSEWGGEQYV.

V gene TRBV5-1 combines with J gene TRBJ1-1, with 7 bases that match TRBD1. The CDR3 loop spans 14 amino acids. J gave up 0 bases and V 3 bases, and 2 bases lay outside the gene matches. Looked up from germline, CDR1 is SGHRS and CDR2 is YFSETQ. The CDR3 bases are TGCGCCAGCAGCTCGACAGGGCTGAACACTGAAGCTTTCTTT. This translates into CASSSTGLNTEAFF.

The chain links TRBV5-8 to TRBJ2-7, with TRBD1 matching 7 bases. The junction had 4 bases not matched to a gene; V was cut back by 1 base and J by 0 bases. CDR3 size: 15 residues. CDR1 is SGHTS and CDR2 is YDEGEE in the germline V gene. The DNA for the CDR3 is TGTGCCAGCAGCTTGAACAGGGGCCGCTCCTACGAGCAGTACGTC. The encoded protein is CASSLNRGRSYEQYV.

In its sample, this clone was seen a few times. The CDR3 DNA reads TGCGCCAGCAGCTCCAACACGGGACAGGGGAGCACTGAAGCTTTCTTT. It translates to CASSSNTGQGSTEAFF. V and J are TRBV5-1 and TRBJ1-1; 10 positions agree with TRBD1. Losses at the gene ends were 3 bases for V and 4 bases for J; bases not matched to a gene: 9. The CDR3 is 16 residues long. Germline CDR1 SGHRS, CDR2 YFSETQ.

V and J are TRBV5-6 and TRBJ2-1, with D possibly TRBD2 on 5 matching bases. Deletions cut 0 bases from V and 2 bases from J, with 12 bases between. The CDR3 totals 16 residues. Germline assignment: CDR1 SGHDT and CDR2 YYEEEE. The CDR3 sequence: CASSLDIGEAYNEQFF. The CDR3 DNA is TGTGCCAGCAGCTTGGACATCGGGGAAGCCTACAATGAGCAGTTCTTC.

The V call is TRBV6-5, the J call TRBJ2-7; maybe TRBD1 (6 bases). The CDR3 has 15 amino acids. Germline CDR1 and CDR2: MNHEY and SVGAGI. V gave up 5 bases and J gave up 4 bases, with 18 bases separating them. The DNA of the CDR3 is TGTGCCAGCAGTCCAGACAGGTTTCCAGGGTACGAGCAGTACGTC. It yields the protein CASSPDRFPGYEQYV.

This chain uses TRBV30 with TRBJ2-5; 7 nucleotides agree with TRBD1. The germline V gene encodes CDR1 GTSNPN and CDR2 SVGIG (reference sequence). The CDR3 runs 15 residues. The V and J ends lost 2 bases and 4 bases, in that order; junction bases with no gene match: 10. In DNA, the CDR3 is TGTGCCTGGAGTCCTTGGGTAGCAGGGGGAGAGACCCAGTACTTC. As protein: CAWSPWVAGGETQYF.

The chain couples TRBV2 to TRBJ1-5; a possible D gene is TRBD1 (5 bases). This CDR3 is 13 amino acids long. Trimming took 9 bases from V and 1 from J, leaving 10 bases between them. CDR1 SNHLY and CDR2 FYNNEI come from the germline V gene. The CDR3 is CARGLDSNQPQHF. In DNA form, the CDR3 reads TGTGCCAGGGGACTGGACAGCAATCAGCCCCAGCATTTT.

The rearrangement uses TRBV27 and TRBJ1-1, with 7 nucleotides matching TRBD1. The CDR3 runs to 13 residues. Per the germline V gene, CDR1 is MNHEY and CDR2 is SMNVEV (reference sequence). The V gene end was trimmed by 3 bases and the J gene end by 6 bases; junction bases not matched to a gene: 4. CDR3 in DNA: TGTGCCAGCAGTTTGGGGCAGGGGGCTGAAGCTTTCTTT. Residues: CASSLGQGAEAFF.